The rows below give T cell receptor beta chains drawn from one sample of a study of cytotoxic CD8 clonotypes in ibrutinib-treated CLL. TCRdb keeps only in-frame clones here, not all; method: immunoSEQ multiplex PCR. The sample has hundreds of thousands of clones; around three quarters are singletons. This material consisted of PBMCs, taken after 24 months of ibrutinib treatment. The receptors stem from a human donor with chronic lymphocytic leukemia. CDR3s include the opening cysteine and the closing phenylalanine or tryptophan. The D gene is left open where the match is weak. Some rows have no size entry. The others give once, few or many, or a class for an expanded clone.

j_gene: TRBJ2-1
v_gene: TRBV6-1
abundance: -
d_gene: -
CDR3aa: CASRTSGVLNEQFF
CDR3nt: TGTGCCAGCAGGACCTCAGGGGTACTCAATGAGCAGTTCTTC

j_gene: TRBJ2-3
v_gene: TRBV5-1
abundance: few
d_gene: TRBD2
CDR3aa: CASSVLAGGSPDTQYF
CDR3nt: TGCGCCAGCAGCGTACTAGCGGGAGGCAGCCCAGATACGCAGTATTTT

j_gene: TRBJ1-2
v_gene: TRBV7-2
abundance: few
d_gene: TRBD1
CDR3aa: CASSPDRTGIAYTF
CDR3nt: TGTGCCAGCAGCCCCGACCGGACAGGGATTGCCTACACCTTC

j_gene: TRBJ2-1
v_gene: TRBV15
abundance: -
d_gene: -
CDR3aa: CATSASRSSYNEQFF
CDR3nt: TGTGCCACCAGCGCCTCTAGAAGCTCCTACAATGAGCAGTTCTTC

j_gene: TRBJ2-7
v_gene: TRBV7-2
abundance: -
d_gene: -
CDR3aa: CASSFLGEQYF
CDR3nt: TGTGCCAGCAGCTTCTTGGGAGAGCAGTACTTC

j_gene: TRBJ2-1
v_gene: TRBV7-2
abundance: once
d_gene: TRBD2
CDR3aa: CASSSGLGSYNEQFF
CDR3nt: TGTGCCAGCAGCTCGGGACTAGGTTCCTACAATGAGCAGTTCTTC

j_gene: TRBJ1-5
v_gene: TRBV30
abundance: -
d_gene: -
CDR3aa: CAWSRGEGTISNQPQHF
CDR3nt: TGTGCCTGGAGTCGGGGTGAAGGGACGATCAGCAATCAGCCCCAGCATTTT

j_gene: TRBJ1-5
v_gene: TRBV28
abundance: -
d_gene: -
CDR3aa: CASSWDPRGNQPQHF
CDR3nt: TGTGCCAGCAGCTGGGACCCGAGGGGCAATCAGCCCCAGCATTTT

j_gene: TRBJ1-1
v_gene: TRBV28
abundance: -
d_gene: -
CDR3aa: CASSFSTGSPYTEAFF
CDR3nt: TGTGCCAGCAGTTTTAGTACCGGATCCCCATACACTGAAGCTTTCTTT

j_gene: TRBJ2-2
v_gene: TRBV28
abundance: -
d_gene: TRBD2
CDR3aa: CASSGVEGELFF
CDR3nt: TGTGCCAGTAGCGGGGTTGAGGGGGAGCTGTTTTTT

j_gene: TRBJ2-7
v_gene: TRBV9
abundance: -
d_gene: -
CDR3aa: CASSDSSGERTEQYF
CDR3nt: TGTGCCAGCAGCGATAGTAGCGGAGAGCGGACCGAGCAGTACTTC

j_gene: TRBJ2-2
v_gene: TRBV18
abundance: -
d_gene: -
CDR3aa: CASSAGVLTGELFF
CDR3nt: TGTGCCAGCTCAGCAGGGGTACTCACCGGGGAGCTGTTTTTT

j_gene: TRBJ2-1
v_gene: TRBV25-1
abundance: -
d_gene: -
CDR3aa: CASVGSGRYNEQFF
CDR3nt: TGTGCCAGTGTTGGGAGCGGCAGATACAATGAGCAGTTCTTC

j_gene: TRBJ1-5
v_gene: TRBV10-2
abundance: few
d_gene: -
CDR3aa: CASRSPGEQPQHF
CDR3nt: TGCGCCAGCAGGTCCCCAGGGGAACAGCCCCAGCATTTT

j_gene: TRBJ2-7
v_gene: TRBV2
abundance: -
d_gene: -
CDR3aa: CASSDQVGSYEQYF
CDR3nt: TGTGCCAGCAGTGATCAGGTCGGGAGCTACGAGCAGTACTTC

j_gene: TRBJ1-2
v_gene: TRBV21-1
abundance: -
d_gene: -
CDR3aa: CASSARWGPGGYGYTF
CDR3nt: TGTGCCAGCAGCGCCCGCTGGGGCCCCGGAGGCTATGGCTACACCTTC

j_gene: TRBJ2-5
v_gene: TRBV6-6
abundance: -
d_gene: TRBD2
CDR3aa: CASTPPSGSGETQYF
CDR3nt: TGTGCCAGCACCCCTCCTAGCGGGAGCGGAGAGACCCAGTACTTC

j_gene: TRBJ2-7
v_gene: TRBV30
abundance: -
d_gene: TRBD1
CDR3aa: CAWSERDRTFYYEQYF
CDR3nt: TGTGCCTGGAGTGAGAGGGACAGGACTTTCTACTACGAGCAGTACTTC

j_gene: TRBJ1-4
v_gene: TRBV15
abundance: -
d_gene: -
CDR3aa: CATSRDVGGGGEKLFF
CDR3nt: TGTGCCACCAGCAGAGATGTTGGGGGAGGAGGTGAAAAACTGTTTTTT

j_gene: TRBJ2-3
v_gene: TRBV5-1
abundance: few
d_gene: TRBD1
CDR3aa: CASSYGQGTDTQYF
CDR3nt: TGCGCCAGCAGCTATGGACAGGGAACAGATACGCAGTATTTT

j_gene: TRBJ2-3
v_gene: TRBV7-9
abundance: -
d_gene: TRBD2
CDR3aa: CASSPGLARRSDTQYF
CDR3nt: TGTGCCAGCAGCCCGGGACTAGCGCGACGGTCAGATACGCAGTATTTT

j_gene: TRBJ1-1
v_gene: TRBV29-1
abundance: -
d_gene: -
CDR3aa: CSVEGRMNTEAFF
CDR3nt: TGCAGCGTTGAAGGTCGCATGAACACTGAAGCTTTCTTT

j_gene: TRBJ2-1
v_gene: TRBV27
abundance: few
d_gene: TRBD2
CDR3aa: CASSFLSGSSYNEQFF
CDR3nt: TGTGCCAGCAGTTTCCTTAGCGGGAGCTCCTACAATGAGCAGTTCTTC

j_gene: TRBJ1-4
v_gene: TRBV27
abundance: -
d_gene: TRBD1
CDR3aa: CASRGQGNEKLFF
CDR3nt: TGTGCCAGCAGGGGACAGGGCAATGAAAAACTGTTTTTT

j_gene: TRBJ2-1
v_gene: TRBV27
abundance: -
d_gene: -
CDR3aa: CASSSSTRGLYEQFF
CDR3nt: TGTGCCAGCAGTTCCTCGACTAGGGGGTTGTATGAGCAGTTCTTC

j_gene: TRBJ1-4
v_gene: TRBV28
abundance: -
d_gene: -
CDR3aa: CASSSGGLEEKLFF
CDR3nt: TGTGCCAGCAGTTCCGGGGGGCTAGAGGAAAAACTGTTTTTT

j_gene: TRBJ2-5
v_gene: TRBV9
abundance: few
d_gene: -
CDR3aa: CASSVGGVQETQYF
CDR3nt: TGTGCCAGCAGCGTAGGTGGGGTTCAAGAGACCCAGTACTTC

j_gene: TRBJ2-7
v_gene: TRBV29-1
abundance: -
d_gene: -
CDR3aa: CSVGLVQGTEQYF
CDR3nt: TGCAGCGTCGGATTAGTACAGGGCACCGAGCAGTACTTC

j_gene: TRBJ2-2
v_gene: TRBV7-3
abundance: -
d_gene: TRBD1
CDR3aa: CASSRRQGLTGELFF
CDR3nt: TGTGCCAGCAGCCGCCGACAGGGTTTGACCGGGGAGCTGTTTTTT

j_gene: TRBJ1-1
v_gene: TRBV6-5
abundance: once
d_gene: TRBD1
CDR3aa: CASSPAGGGTEAFF
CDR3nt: TGTGCCAGCAGTCCAGCAGGGGGCGGGACTGAAGCTTTCTTT

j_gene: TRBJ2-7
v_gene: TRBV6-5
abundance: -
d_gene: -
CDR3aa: CASSLQGYDEQYF
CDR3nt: TGTGCCAGCAGTTTGCAGGGGTACGACGAGCAGTACTTC

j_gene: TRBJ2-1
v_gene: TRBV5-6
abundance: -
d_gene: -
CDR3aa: CASSLIGRQGSYNEQFF
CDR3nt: TGTGCCAGCAGCTTGATAGGGCGCCAGGGCTCCTACAATGAGCAGTTCTTC

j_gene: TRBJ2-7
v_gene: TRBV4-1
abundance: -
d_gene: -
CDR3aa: CASSQDQRDKEDSRIVRPYF
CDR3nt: TGCGCCAGCAGCCAAGACCAGAGGGACAAGGAGGACTCGAGGATCGTACGTCCGTACTTC

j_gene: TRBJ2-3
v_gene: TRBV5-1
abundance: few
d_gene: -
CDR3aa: CASSDGITDTQYF
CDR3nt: TGCGCCAGCAGCGACGGGATAACAGATACGCAGTATTTT

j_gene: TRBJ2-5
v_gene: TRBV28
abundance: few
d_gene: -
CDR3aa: CASSLGGSLGKETQYF
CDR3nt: TGTGCCAGCAGTTTAGGAGGGTCACTAGGGAAAGAGACCCAGTACTTC

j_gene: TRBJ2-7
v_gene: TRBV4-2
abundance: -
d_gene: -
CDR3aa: CASSQVGSSYEQYF
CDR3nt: TGTGCCAGCAGCCAAGTGGGAAGCTCCTACGAGCAGTACTTC

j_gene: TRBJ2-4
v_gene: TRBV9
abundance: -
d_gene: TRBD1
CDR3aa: CASSVEGQGAKNIQYF
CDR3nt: TGTGCCAGCAGCGTAGAGGGACAGGGGGCCAAAAACATTCAGTACTTC

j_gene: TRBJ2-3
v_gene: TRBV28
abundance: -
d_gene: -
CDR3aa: CASRSSGGTDTQYF
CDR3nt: TGTGCCAGCAGGAGTTCAGGCGGCACAGATACGCAGTATTTT

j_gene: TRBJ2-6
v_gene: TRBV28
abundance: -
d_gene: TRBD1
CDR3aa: CASSLTGEAPPGANVLTF
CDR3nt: TGTGCCAGCAGTTTGACAGGGGAGGCCCCCCCTGGGGCCAACGTCCTGACTTTC

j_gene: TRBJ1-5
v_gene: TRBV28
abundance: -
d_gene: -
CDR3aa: CATQGIRDQPQHF
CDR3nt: TGTGCCACCCAGGGGATTAGGGATCAGCCCCAGCATTTT

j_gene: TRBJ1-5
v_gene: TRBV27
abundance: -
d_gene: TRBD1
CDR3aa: CASSRRDREDQPQHF
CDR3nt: TGTGCCAGCAGCCGGCGGGACAGGGAGGATCAGCCCCAGCATTTT

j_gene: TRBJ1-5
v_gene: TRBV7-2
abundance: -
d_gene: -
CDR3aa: CASSAFEGQPQHF
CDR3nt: TGTGCCAGCAGCGCCTTTGAGGGCCAGCCCCAGCATTTT

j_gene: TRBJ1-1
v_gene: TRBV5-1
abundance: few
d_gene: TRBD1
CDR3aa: CASSPGTGGTEAFF
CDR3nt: TGCGCCAGCAGCCCTGGGACAGGGGGGACTGAAGCTTTCTTT

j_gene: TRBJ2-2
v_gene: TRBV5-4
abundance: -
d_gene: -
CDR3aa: CASSLRGATGELFF
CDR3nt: TGTGCCAGCAGCTTGCGTGGGGCTACCGGGGAGCTGTTTTTT

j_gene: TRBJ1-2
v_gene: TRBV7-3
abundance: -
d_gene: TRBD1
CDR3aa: CASSSRDRGRLPYGYTF
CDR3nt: TGTGCCAGCAGCTCACGGGACAGGGGGCGCCTACCCTATGGCTACACCTTC

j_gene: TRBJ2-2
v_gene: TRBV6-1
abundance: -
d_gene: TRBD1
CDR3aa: CASSAWTGGETGELFF
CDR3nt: TGTGCCAGCAGTGCCTGGACAGGGGGAGAGACCGGGGAGCTGTTTTTT

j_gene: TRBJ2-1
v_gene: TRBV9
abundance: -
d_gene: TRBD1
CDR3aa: CASSVAPTGMYNEQFF
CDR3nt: TGTGCCAGCAGCGTAGCCCCGACAGGGATGTACAATGAGCAGTTCTTC

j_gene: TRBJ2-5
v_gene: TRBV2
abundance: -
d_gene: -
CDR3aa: CASSGYRGGETQYF
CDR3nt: TGTGCCAGCAGTGGGTACAGGGGGGGAGAGACCCAGTACTTC

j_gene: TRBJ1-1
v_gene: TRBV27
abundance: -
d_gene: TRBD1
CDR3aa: CASTENYRGSEAFF
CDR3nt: TGTGCCAGCACCGAGAATTACAGGGGTTCTGAAGCTTTCTTT

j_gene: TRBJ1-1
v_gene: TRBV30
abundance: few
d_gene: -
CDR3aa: CAWSNTEAFF
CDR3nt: TGTGCCTGGTCGAACACTGAAGCTTTCTTT

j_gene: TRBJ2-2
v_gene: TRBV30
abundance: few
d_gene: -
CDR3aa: CAWSPSGELFF
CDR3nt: TGTGCCTGGAGTCCGTCCGGGGAGCTGTTTTTT

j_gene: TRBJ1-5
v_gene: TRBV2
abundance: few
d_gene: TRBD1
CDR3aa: CASSELQGENQPQHF
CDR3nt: TGTGCCAGCAGTGAACTTCAGGGGGAGAACCAGCCCCAGCATTTT

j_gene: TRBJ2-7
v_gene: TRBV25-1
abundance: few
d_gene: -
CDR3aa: CASSRGREQYF
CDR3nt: TGTGCCAGCAGCCGGGGTAGGGAGCAGTACTTC

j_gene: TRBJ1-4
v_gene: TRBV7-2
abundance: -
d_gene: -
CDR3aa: CASSLAARAEKLFF
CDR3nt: TGTGCCAGCAGCTTAGCCGCCAGAGCCGAAAAACTGTTTTTT

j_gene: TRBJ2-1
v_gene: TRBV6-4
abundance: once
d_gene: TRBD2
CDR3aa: CASTRLAGDYNEQFF
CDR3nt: TGTGCCAGCACCCGACTAGCGGGAGACTACAATGAGCAGTTCTTC

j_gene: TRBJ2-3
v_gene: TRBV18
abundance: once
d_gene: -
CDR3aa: CASSPQGRDTQYF
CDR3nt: TGTGCCAGCTCACCTCAGGGGCGAGATACGCAGTATTTT

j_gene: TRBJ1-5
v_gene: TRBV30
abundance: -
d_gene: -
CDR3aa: CAWSVQRGDYSNQPQHF
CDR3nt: TGTGCCTGGAGTGTACAAAGGGGGGACTATAGCAATCAGCCCCAGCATTTT